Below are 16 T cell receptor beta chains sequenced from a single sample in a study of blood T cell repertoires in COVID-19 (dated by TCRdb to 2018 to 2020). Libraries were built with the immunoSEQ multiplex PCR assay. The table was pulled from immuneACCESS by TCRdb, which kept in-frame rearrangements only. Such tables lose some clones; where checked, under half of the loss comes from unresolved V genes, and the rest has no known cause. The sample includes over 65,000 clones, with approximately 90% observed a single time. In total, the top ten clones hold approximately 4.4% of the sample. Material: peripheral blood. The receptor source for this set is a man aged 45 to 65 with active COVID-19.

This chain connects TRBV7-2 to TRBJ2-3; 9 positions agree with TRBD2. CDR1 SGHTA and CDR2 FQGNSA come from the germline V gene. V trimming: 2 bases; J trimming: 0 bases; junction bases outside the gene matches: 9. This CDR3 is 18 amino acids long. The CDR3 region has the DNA TGTGCCAGCAGCTTAACAGGTAGCGGGGGATTGAGCACAGATACGCAGTATTTT. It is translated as CASSLTGSGGLSTDTQYF.

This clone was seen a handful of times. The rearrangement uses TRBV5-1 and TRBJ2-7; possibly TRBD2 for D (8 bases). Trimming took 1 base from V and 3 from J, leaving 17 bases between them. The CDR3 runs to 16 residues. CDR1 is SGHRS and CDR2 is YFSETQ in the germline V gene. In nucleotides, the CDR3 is TGCGCCAGCAGCTTGACCCTCGGGAGGGGGCTCTACGAGCAGTACTTC. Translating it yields CASSLTLGRGLYEQYF.

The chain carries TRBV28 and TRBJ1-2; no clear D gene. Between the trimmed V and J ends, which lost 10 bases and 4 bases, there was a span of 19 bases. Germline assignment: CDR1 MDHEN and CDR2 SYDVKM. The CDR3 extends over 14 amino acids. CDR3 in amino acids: CATSEDTSIYGYTF. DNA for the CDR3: TGTGCCACCTCCGAGGATACCTCCATCTATGGCTACACCTTC.

In DNA, the CDR3 is TGTGCCAGTACCGGACAGTCGACATCATATAATTCACCCCTCCACTTT. It codes for CASTGQSTSYNSPLHF. The chain couples TRBV19 to TRBJ1-6, with D perhaps matching TRBD1 (6 bases). The CDR3 contains 16 residues. Germline CDR1 and CDR2: LNHDA and SQIVND (reference sequence). Trimming stripped 7 bases from V and 4 bases from J, with 17 bases between.

The CDR3 reads CATGAFSGGGYNEQFF. The DNA for the CDR3 is TGTGCCACCGGAGCTTTTAGCGGGGGGGGTTACAATGAGCAGTTCTTC. This sequence joins TRBV7-9 and TRBJ2-1; 11 bases agree with TRBD2. Germline lookup yields CDR1 SEHNR and CDR2 FQNEAQ (reference sequence). With 10 bases clipped from V and 4 bases from J, the junction kept 12 bases outside the gene matches. This CDR3 has 16 amino acids.

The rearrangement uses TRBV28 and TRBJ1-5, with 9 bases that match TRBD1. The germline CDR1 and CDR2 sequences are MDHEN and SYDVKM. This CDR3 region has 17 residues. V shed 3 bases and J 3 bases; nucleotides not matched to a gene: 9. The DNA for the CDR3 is TGTGCCAGCAGTTTTGATCGGGGGGACAGGGCCAATCAGCCCCAGCATTTT. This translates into CASSFDRGDRANQPQHF.

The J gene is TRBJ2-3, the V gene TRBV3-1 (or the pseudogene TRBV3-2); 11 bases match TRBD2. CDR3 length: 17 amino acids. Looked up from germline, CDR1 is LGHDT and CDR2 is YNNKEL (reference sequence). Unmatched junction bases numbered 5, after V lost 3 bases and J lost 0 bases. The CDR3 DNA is TGTGCCAGCAGCCAGCCCGGGACTAGCGGTAGCACAGATACGCAGTATTTT. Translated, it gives CASSQPGTSGSTDTQYF.

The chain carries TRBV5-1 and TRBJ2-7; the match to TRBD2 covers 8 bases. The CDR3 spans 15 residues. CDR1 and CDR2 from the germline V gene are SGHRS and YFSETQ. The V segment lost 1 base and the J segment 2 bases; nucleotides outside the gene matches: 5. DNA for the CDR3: TGCGCCAGCAGCTTGTTTAGCGGGAAGACCTACGAGCAGTACTTC. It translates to CASSLFSGKTYEQYF.

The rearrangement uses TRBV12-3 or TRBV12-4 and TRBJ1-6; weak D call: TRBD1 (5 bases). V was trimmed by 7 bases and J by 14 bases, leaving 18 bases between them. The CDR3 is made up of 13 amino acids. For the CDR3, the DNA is TGTGCCAGCACCCCCGCAGGGCATTTGGCCCTCCACTTT. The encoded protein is CASTPAGHLALHF.

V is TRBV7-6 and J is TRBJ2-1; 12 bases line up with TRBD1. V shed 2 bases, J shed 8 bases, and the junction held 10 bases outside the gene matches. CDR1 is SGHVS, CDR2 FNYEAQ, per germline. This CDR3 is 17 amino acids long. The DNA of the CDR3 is TGTGCCAGCAGCTTAAGTCTCTTGGGACAGGGGGCCCATGAGCAGTTCTTC. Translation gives CASSLSLLGQGAHEQFF.

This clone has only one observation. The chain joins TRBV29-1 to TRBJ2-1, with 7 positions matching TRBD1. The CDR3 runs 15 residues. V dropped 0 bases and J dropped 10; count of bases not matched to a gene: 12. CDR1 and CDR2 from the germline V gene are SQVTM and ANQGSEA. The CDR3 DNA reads TGCAGCGTTGAAGATCCCACAGGGGTGGGTAGGGAGCAGTTCTTC. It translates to CSVEDPTGVGREQFF.

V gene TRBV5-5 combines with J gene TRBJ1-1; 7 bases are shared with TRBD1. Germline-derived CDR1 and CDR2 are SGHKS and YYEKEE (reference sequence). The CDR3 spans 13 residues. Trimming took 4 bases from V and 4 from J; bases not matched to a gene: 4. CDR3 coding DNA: TGTGCCAGCAGCCAGACAGGGACCACTGAAGCTTTCTTT. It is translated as CASSQTGTTEAFF.

The CDR3 reads CASSFGGTGVNTEAFF. CDR3 DNA: TGTGCCAGCAGCTTTGGGGGGACAGGAGTGAACACTGAAGCTTTCTTT. This sequence joins TRBV5-8 and TRBJ1-1, with 8 bases fitting TRBD1. In germline, CDR1 is SGHTS, CDR2 YDEGEE. With 2 bases clipped from V and 0 bases from J, the junction kept 6 bases outside the gene matches. This CDR3 has 16 amino acids. Combining the CDR3 with reference TRBV5-8 and TRBJ1-1 gives the whole variable domain EAGVTQSPTHLIKTRGQQATLRCSPISGHTSVYWYQQALGLGLQFLLWYDEGEERNRGNFPPRFSGRQFPNYSSELNVNALELEDSALYLCASSFGGTGVNTEAFFGQGTRLTVV.

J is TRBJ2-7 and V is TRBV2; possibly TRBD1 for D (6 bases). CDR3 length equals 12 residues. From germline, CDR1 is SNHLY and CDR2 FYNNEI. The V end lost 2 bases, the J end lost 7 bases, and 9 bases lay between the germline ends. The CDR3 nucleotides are TGTGCCAGCAGTGAAAGTGGGACAGAGCAGTACTTC. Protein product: CASSESGTEQYF.

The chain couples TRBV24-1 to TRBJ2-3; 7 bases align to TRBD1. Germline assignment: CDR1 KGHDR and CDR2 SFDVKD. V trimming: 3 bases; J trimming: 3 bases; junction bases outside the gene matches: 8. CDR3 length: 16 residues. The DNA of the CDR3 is TGTGCCACCAGTGATCCGCAGGGGGATGCGACAGATACGCAGTATTTT. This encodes CATSDPQGDATDTQYF.

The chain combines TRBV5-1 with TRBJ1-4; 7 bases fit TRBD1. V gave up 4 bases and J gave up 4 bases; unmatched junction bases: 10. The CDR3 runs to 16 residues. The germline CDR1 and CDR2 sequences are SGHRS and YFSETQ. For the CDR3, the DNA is TGCGCCAGCAGCCTAACACCCCAGGGGGGTAATGAAAAACTGTTTTTT. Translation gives CASSLTPQGGNEKLFF.